The 32 T cell receptor beta chains in this list originate from one sample, sequenced in a study of T cell repertoires in cytomegalovirus infection. In TCRdb, the reads were re-called with MiXCR into one record per CDR3 protein. The sample records approximately 500,000 distinct CDR3 sequences, 16% being singletons. Specimen: CD8+ T cells from PBMCs. These receptors came from a human donor in good health (CMV status not recorded). Some clones in this sample may be carry-over from other donors' samples.

This clonotype was detected many times. This rearrangement joins TRBV7-3 to TRBJ1-2; D not resolved. Deletions cut 0 bases from V and 8 bases from J, with 16 bases between. The length of the CDR3 is 15 residues. CDR1 SGHTA and CDR2 FQGTGA come from the germline V gene. The CDR3 loop is CASSLTTDPPGGYTF. The CDR3 DNA reads TGTGCCAGCAGCTTAACGACTGACCCTCCGGGAGGCTACACCTTC.

As for this clonotype: It is likely a read error, because the conserved phenylalanine at the end of the CDR3 is missing. The DNA is left out, because the CDR3 cannot be placed on it with certainty; the CDR3 is given as TCRdb lists it. The V call is TRBV7-6, the J call TRBJ2-1; the DNA was not compared with TRBD2, the D call given in the table. Ends included, the CDR3 has 16 residues. Germline V gives CDR1 SGHVS, CDR2 FNYEAQ. CDR3 region: CASSSIAGGLGNEQLL.

The chain uses TRBV18 and TRBJ2-2; 13 bases map to TRBD2. Unmatched junction bases numbered 5, after V lost 2 bases and J lost 5 bases. The CDR3 has 17 residues. The germline V gene encodes CDR1 KGHSH and CDR2 LQKENI. The CDR3 DNA reads as TGTGCCAGCTCACCATCCGGACTAGCGGGAGTTACCGGGGAGCTGTTTTTT. This codes for CASSPSGLAGVTGELFF.

The genes are TRBV7-8 and TRBJ2-7, with D possibly matching TRBD1 (6 bases). Looked up from germline, CDR1 is SGHVS and CDR2 is FQNEAQ. Between the trimmed V and J ends, which lost 4 bases and 6 bases, there was a span of 13 bases. This CDR3 is 13 amino acids long. The CDR3, as DNA: TGTGCCAGCAGCTGGGACACCCCTGGCGAGCAGTACTTC. Amino acids: CASSWDTPGEQYF.

In its sample, this clonotype was seen a few times. V gene TRBV6-2 or TRBV6-3 combines with J gene TRBJ2-7, with D perhaps matching TRBD1 or TRBD2 (5 bases each). Germline V CDR1 and CDR2: MNHEY, SVGEGT. V lost 5 bases to trimming and J lost 2 bases, with 13 bases between them. This CDR3 comprises 14 residues. The CDR3 DNA sequence: TGTGCCAGCAGTGGCCGGGACGGACCCTACGAGCAGTACTTC. This encodes CASSGRDGPYEQYF.

This clonotype has a count of ten or more. This chain connects TRBV6-5 to TRBJ1-2; 10 nucleotides align to TRBD1. CDR3 length: 12 amino acids. From germline, CDR1 is MNHEY and CDR2 SVGAGI. V was pared by 8 bases and J by 8 bases, with 5 bases of the junction left unmatched. The CDR3 region is CASGGQGLGYTF. The CDR3 coding sequence is TGTGCCAGCGGGGGACAGGGGCTAGGCTACACCTTC.

The table lists this clonotype with a few counts. The rearrangement uses TRBV11-2 and TRBJ1-3; TRBD1 matches 9 bases. There are 16 residues in the CDR3. Germline V gene sequence: CDR1 SGHAT, CDR2 FQNNGV. V lost 3 bases to trimming and J lost 0 bases; unmatched junction nucleotides: 3. CDR3 loop: CASSLWDRDSGNTIYF. The CDR3 DNA reads as TGTGCCAGCAGCTTGTGGGACAGGGACTCTGGAAACACCATATATTTT.

This clonotype has at least ten counts. The chain links TRBV14 to TRBJ2-2, with TRBD1 identical over 10 bases. CDR3 length: 18 amino acids. Germline assignment: CDR1 SGHDN and CDR2 FVKESK. V was pared by 0 bases and J by 4 bases, with 8 bases of the junction left unmatched. The CDR3 loop reads CASSQDRGQGMSTGELFF. The DNA for the CDR3 is TGTGCCAGCAGCCAAGATAGGGGACAGGGGATGTCCACCGGGGAGCTGTTTTTT.

With respect to this clonotype: At one of its ends the junction is not consistent with the germline gene, which may arise from a read error. The J gene is TRBJ1-2, the V gene TRBV6-5, with D perhaps TRBD1 (5 bases). The germline V gene has CDR1 MNHEY and CDR2 SVGAGI. The CDR3 spans 17 residues. DNA of the CDR3: TGTTCCAGAAGTTACCTCTACCCATATAGGGACCGTGAGGGCTACACCTTC. Translating it yields CSRSYLYPYRDREGYTF.

This clonotype appeared many times. J is TRBJ2-1 and V is TRBV7-9, with D perhaps matching TRBD2 (6 bases). V shed 4 bases and J shed 1 base, with 14 bases lying between them. Germline V gene lookup returns CDR1 SEHNR and CDR2 FQNEAQ (reference sequence). The CDR3 contains 16 residues. This chain's CDR3 is CASSWDGGGSYNEQFF. The DNA of the CDR3 is TGTGCCAGCAGCTGGGATGGGGGAGGATCCTACAATGAGCAGTTCTTC.

The gene calls are TRBV29-1 and TRBJ1-2, with TRBD1 matching over 7 bases. The germline V gene has CDR1 SQVTM and CDR2 ANQGSEA. Trimming cost V 6 bases and J 6 bases; bases outside gene matches: 13. The CDR3 covers 14 residues. The CDR3, as DNA: TGCAGCGTCAGTGACAGGGAGGCTCGGGATGGCTACACCTTC. Amino acid sequence: CSVSDREARDGYTF.

This clonotype was recorded a few times. The CDR3 protein is CASFEGQGINGYTF. The CDR3 coding sequence is TGTGCCAGCTTTGAGGGGCAGGGGATCAATGGCTACACCTTC. V and J are TRBV2 and TRBJ1-2; D may be TRBD1 (6 bases). The V gene's germline CDR1 is SNHLY and CDR2 FYNNEI. CDR3 length equals 14 residues. Trimming removed 8 bases at V and 6 bases at J, with 19 bases between.

As concerns this clonotype: Given a much more abundant clone one base away, this may be a read error. This chain joins TRBV7-4 and TRBJ2-1; possibly TRBD2 for D (7 bases). Germline values: CDR1 SGHVT, CDR2 SQSDAQ. CDR3 length: 13 residues. The CDR3 spells CASSPSVGEGELF. For the CDR3, the DNA is TGTGCCAGCAGCCCATCAGTGGGGGAGGGGGAGTTATTC.

Many counts were recorded for this clonotype. This chain uses TRBV12-3 or TRBV12-4 with TRBJ2-1; D may be TRBD2 (5 bases). This CDR3 region has 20 residues. Trimming cost V 5 bases and J 5 bases, with 31 bases left between them. The CDR3 DNA reads as TGTGCCAGCAGTACCTCCGCCGCAAGAGGGCTCCGACCCGTGAACAATGAGCAGTTCTTC. Amino acids: CASSTSAARGLRPVNNEQFF.

This clonotype appeared many times. CDR3 amino acids: CASGLGTSGRWRSDTQYF. The CDR3 coding sequence is TGTGCTAGTGGTTTAGGGACTAGCGGGAGGTGGCGATCAGATACGCAGTATTTT. This chain connects TRBV12-5 to TRBJ2-3; 15 bases line up with TRBD2. Germline CDR1 LGHNT, CDR2 FRNRAP. Unmatched junction bases numbered 8, after V lost 3 bases and J lost 4 bases. This CDR3 comprises 18 residues.

This clonotype was recorded only once. Being one base from a much bigger clone, this may be a read error. J is TRBJ2-2 and V is TRBV12-3 or TRBV12-4, with 8 bases that match TRBD2. This CDR3 has 14 residues. The V gene end was trimmed by 7 bases and the J gene end by 3 bases; junction bases not matched to a gene: 4. For the CDR3, the DNA is TGTGCCAGCAATCGGGGGGGGCACACCGGGGAGCTGTTTTTT. Encoded protein: CASNRGGHTGELFF.

J is TRBJ1-1 and V is TRBV28; 9 bases fit TRBD1. The CDR3 spans 16 residues. Per germline, CDR1 MDHEN and CDR2 SYDVKM. With 0 bases clipped from V and 3 bases from J, the junction kept 5 bases outside the gene matches. The chain's CDR3 is CASSLWGQGGDTEAFF. DNA for the CDR3: TGTGCCAGCAGTTTATGGGGACAGGGCGGGGACACTGAAGCTTTCTTT.

The table lists this clonotype with many counts. This rearrangement joins TRBV12-3 or TRBV12-4 to TRBJ2-7, with D uncertain. V was shortened by 7 bases and J by 6 bases, with 22 bases between the two germline ends. CDR3 length: 15 amino acids. As DNA, the CDR3 is TGTGCCAGCACCCCTCAGTGGATGGCAGCTGGCGAGCAGTACTTC. Translated: CASTPQWMAAGEQYF.

This clonotype was counted a single time. The conserved final phenylalanine or tryptophan is absent from the CDR3, which likely points to a read error. The V and J genes are TRBV30 and TRBJ2-7, with 11 bases identical to TRBD2. The junction had 3 bases not matched to a gene; V was cut back by 2 bases and J by 3 bases. CDR1 and CDR2 (germline): GTSNPN, SVGIG (reference sequence). This CDR3 region has 14 residues. The CDR3 protein is CAWSHTSGSYEQYL. As DNA, the CDR3 is TGTGCCTGGAGTCATACTAGCGGGAGCTACGAGCAGTACTTA.

This clonotype was seen ten or more times. The chain couples TRBV28 to TRBJ1-2; TRBD1 matches at 7 bases. Germline V gives CDR1 MDHEN, CDR2 SYDVKM. This CDR3 region has 20 residues. V lost 2 bases, J lost 4 bases, and 22 bases stayed unmatched. The CDR3 loop is CASSLLSSGGTDPAFYGYTF. Written as DNA, the CDR3 is TGTGCCAGCAGTTTACTTAGTTCAGGGGGTACAGACCCAGCCTTCTATGGCTACACCTTC.

There are a few counts of this clonotype. The CDR3 region is CASSSTGGDLLAKNIQYF. CDR3 DNA sequence: TGTGCCAGCAGCTCGACAGGGGGAGACCTTCTAGCCAAAAACATTCAGTACTTC. The rearrangement links TRBV7-9 to TRBJ2-4; 9 positions match TRBD1. CDR1 and CDR2 from the germline V gene are SEHNR and FQNEAQ (reference sequence). V dropped 4 bases and J dropped 0; count of bases not matched to a gene: 10. The length of the CDR3 is 18 residues.

The CDR3 region has the DNA TGTGCCAGCAGTGGACAGGGTCGGTATGGCTACACCTTC. It codes for CASSGQGRYGYTF. The chain links TRBV27 to TRBJ1-2; 8 bases agree with TRBD1. The CDR3 consists of 13 residues. Germline V gives CDR1 MNHEY, CDR2 SMNVEV (reference sequence). V dropped 5 bases and J dropped 5; count of bases not matched to a gene: 4.

This clonotype came up many times. The chain has TRBV7-6 and TRBJ2-5, with 7 bases that match TRBD1. Germline loops: CDR1 SGHVS, CDR2 FNYEAQ. The CDR3 is 14 residues long. The V segment lost 5 bases and the J segment 8 bases; nucleotides outside the gene matches: 11. The CDR3 reads CASSLGQNIETQYF. As DNA, the CDR3 is TGTGCCAGCAGCCTGGGACAGAATATAGAAACCCAGTACTTC.

This clonotype has ten or more counts. The V gene is TRBV12-5, the J gene TRBJ2-3, with a tentative D call TRBD2 (5 bases). Per germline, CDR1 LGHNT and CDR2 FRNRAP. Trimming removed 5 bases from V and 0 bases from J, with 12 bases in between. The CDR3 covers 15 residues. The CDR3 DNA is TGTGCTAGTGGTGGCTTGGGAGTCAGCACAGATACGCAGTATTTT. It translates to CASGGLGVSTDTQYF.

The chain has TRBV29-1 and TRBJ1-2, with 8 nucleotides matching TRBD1. The germline V gene encodes CDR1 SQVTM and CDR2 ANQGSEA. This CDR3 contains 12 residues. With 8 bases clipped from V and 6 bases from J, the junction kept 8 bases outside the gene matches. CDR3: CSTRTGRDGYTF. Written as DNA, the CDR3 is TGCAGCACCAGGACAGGGAGGGATGGCTACACCTTC. The full variable domain, with the rest looked up from reference TRBV29-1 and TRBJ1-2, is SAVISQKPSRDICQRGTSLTIQCQVDSQVTMMFWYRQQPGQSLTLIATANQGSEATYESGFVIDKFPISRPNLTFSTLTVSNMSPEDSSIYLCSTRTGRDGYTFGSGTRLTVV.

In its sample, this clonotype was seen many times. The chain combines TRBV12-3 or TRBV12-4 with TRBJ1-1, with a weak D call TRBD1 (6 bases). Trimming took 2 bases from V and 3 from J, leaving 10 bases between them. The CDR3 is 14 residues long. The CDR3, as DNA: TGTGCCAGCAGTTTATGGGGGGCCCACACTGAAGCTTTCTTT. Its translation is CASSLWGAHTEAFF.

The CDR3 loop reads CASSREYDNEQFF. The CDR3, as DNA: TGCGCCAGCAGTCGAGAGTACGACAATGAGCAGTTCTTC. The chain employs TRBV23-1 and TRBJ2-1, with unresolved D. Being an ORF, TRBV23-1 has a function that is uncertain. Trimming took 4 bases from V and 5 from J, leaving 9 bases between them. CDR3 length equals 13 residues.

In this sample, this clonotype turned up once. A read error may be the cause here, since a much bigger clone is one base away. Here the CDR3 omits its conserved ending phenylalanine or tryptophan, so a read error is the likely source. The chain employs TRBV7-6 and TRBJ2-1; 11 nucleotides align to TRBD2. Germline lookup yields CDR1 SGHVS and CDR2 FNYEAQ. The CDR3 is made up of 17 amino acids. Trimming took 1 base from V and 4 from J; bases not matched to a gene: 6. The CDR3 reads CASSLGLAGGNYNEQFL. CDR3 DNA: TGTGCCAGCAGCTTAGGATTAGCGGGGGGGAATTACAATGAGCAGTTCTTA.

The rearrangement uses TRBV5-1 and TRBJ2-1; D is uncertain. Germline V gene sequence: CDR1 SGHRS, CDR2 YFSETQ. Trimming left V 2 bases short and J 0 bases short, with 12 bases between. This CDR3 has 16 amino acids. The CDR3 DNA follows: TGCGCCAGCAGCTTAGACTCCACGAGCTCCTACAATGAGCAGTTCTTC. Translation: CASSLDSTSSYNEQFF.

This clonotype appeared many times. V gene TRBV27 combines with J gene TRBJ1-2; possibly TRBD1 for D (5 bases). Trimming left V 5 bases short and J 8 bases short, with 21 bases between. The CDR3 sequence is 15 residues long. From germline, CDR1 is MNHEY and CDR2 SMNVEV (reference sequence). CDR3 amino acids: CASSGTSTGLRGYTF. The CDR3 DNA reads as TGTGCCAGCAGTGGGACCTCGACGGGACTAAGGGGCTACACCTTC.

The sample holds a few counts of this clonotype. The chain has TRBV2 and TRBJ1-1; D unresolved. V was shortened by 8 bases and J by 1 base, with 20 bases between the two germline ends. The germline gives CDR1 SNHLY, CDR2 FYNNEI. The CDR3 has 16 residues. CDR3 sequence (DNA): TGTGCCAGCTACGGTCCGGGGAGAAGCGGGAACACTGAAGCTTTCTTT. It codes for CASYGPGRSGNTEAFF.

This rearrangement joins TRBV27 to TRBJ1-4; D is unresolved. Germline V gene lookup returns CDR1 MNHEY and CDR2 SMNVEV (reference sequence). Trimming took off 5 bases at V and 1 base at J, with 5 bases between the two ends. The CDR3 extends over 13 amino acids. In DNA, the CDR3 is TGTGCCAGCAGTCTGAAAACTAATGAAAAACTGTTTTTT. It yields the protein CASSLKTNEKLFF.